This entry describes one T cell receptor (beta chain). The CDR3 totals 15 residues. Germline V gene sequence: CDR1 SNHLY, CDR2 FYNNEI. V lost 4 bases and J lost 5; bases outside the gene matches: 10. The record originates from a study of blood T cell repertoires in COVID-19. At the level of the study: Sources were T cells, B-cell-depleted T cells, or PBMCs; the material itself was cDNA or gDNA.

Original analysis: For nucleated cells, counts were estimated from reference gene primer amplification. Repertoires were generated with immunoSEQ multiplex PCR, while TCRdb's copy carries only in-frame clones and drops some. V, J and clone size are those of that table, while D and trimming were read from the DNA. The sample lists a few hundred thousand clones; about 89% were seen once. This chain joins TRBV2 and TRBJ2-5; 7 bases are shared with TRBD1. The sequence derives from a woman aged 40 to 50 who had been exposed to COVID-19. Sequenced: PBMCs or T cells enriched from blood (not recorded which). In nucleotides, the CDR3 is TGTGCCAGCAGTGTACCGGACAGGCCCCTGGAGACCCAGTACTTC. This encodes CASSVPDRPLETQYF.